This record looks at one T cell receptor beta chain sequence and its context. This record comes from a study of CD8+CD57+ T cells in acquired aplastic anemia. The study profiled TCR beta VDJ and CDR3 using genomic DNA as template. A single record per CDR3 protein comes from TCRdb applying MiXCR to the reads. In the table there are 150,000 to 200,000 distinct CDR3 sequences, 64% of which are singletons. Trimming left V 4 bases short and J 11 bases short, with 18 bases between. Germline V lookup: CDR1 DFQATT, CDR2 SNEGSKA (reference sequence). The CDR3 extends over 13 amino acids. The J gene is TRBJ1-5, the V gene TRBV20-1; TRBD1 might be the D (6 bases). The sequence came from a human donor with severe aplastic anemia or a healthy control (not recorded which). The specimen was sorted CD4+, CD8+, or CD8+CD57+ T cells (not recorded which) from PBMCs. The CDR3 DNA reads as TGCAGTGCTAAGCCGACAGGAGGAGGGTCCCAGCATTTT. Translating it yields CSAKPTGGGSQHF.